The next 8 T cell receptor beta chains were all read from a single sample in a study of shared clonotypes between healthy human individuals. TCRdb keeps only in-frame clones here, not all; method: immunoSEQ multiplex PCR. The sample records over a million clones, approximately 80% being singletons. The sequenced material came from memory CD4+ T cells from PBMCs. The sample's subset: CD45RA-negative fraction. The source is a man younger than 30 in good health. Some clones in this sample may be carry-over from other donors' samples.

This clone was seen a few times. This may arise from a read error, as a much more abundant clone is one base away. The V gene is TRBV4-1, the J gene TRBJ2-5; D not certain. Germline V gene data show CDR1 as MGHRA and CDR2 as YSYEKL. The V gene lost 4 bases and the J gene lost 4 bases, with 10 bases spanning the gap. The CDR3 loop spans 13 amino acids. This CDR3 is CASSRANRETQYF. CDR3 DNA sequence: TGCGCCAGCAGCCGAGCCAATAGAGAGACCCAGTACTTC.

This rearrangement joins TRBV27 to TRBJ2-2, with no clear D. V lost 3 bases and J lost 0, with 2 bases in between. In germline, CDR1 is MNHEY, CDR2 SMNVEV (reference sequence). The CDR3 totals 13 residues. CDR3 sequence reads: CASSFANTGELFF. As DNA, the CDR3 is TGTGCCAGCAGTTTCGCGAACACCGGGGAGCTGTTTTTT.

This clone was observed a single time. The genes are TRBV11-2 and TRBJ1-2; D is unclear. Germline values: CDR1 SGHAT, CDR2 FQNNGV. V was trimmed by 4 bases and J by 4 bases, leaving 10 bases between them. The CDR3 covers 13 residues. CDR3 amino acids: CASSSQKGYGYTF. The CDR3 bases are TGTGCCAGCAGCTCCCAAAAGGGCTATGGCTACACCTTC.

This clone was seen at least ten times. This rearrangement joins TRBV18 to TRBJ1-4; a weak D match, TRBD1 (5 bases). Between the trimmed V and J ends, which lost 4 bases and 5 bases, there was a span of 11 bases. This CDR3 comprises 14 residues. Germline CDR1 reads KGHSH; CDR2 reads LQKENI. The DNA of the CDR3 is TGTGCCAGCTCACGGGACGGACTCAATGAAAAACTGTTTTTT. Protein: CASSRDGLNEKLFF.

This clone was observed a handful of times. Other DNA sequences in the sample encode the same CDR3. The CDR3 DNA reads TGTGCCAGCAGACGAGACCCAGGGGGCGAGCAGTACTTC. Translating it yields CASRRDPGGEQYF. The J gene is TRBJ2-7, the V gene TRBV28, with 7 bases aligning to TRBD1. CDR1 is MDHEN, CDR2 SYDVKM, per germline. The CDR3 spans 13 residues. V was clipped by 6 bases and J by 6 bases; unmatched bases: 8. Drawing the rest from reference TRBV28 and TRBJ2-7, the complete variable domain is DVKVTQSSRYLVKRTGEKVFLECVQDMDHENMFWYRQDPGLGLRLIYFSYDVKMKEKGDIPEGYSVSREKKERFSLILESASTNQTSMYLCASRRDPGGEQYFGPGTRLTVT.

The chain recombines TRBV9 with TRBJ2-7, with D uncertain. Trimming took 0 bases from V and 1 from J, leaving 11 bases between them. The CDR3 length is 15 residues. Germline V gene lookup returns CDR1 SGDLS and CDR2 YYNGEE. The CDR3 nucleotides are TGTGCCAGCAGCGTAGGGTGGCAGTCATCCTACGAGCAGTACTTC. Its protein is CASSVGWQSSYEQYF.

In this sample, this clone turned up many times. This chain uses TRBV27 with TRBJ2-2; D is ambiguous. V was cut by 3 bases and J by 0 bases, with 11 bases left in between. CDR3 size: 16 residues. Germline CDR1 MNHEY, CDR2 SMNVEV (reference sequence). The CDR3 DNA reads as TGTGCCAGCAGTTTGTCGACGGCCGCGAACACCGGGGAGCTGTTTTTT. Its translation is CASSLSTAANTGELFF.

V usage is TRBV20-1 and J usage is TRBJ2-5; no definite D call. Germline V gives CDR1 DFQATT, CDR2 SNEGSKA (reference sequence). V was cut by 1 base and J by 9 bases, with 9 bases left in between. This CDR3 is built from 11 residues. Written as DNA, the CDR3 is TGCAGTGCTAGAGCTGATGGCGCCCAGTACTTC. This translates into CSARADGAQYF.